The source of this T cell receptor (beta chain) is a study of cytomegalovirus exposure and HLA in healthy donors. Study outcomes and limitations: Association with HLA alleles at 0.05 false discovery rate was found for 16,951 TCR beta sequences in a later analysis.

This PCR relied on a set of 60 Vbeta primers and 13 Jbeta primers. Sequencing was performed with immunoSEQ multiplex PCR; in TCRdb, only in-frame clones are kept and a portion is missing. The sample carries some 130,000 clones, under 90% recorded once. Germline V gene sequence: CDR1 LNHDA, CDR2 SQIVND (reference sequence). The V gene lost 5 bases and the J gene lost 0 bases, with 11 bases spanning the gap. This CDR3 is built from 15 residues. About this clone: Its antigen remains unidentified.

The chain carries TRBV19 and TRBJ1-5, with a weak D call TRBD1 (6 bases). Material for sequencing was PBMCs. This receptor was taken from a man between 18 and 29 years old in good health and CMV-seronegative. The chain's CDR3 is CASSGVDSSNQPQHF. The CDR3 DNA follows: TGTGCCAGTAGTGGAGTGGACAGTAGCAATCAGCCCCAGCATTTT.